This T cell receptor beta chain appears in the sequencing data of a study of blood T cell repertoires in COVID-19. Deletions cut 2 bases from V and 8 bases from J, with 15 bases between. The germline V gene encodes CDR1 SGHAT and CDR2 FQNNGV. The CDR3 has 14 residues. Data came from immunoSEQ multiplex PCR; TCRdb stores just in-frame clones and leaves some out. The repertoire holds roughly 190,000 clones, with roughly 80% as singletons. The source is a human donor with acute or convalescent COVID-19. The donor label of this sample is uncertain. V and J are TRBV11-2 and TRBJ1-2; D remains ambiguous. Specimen: peripheral blood. The CDR3, as DNA: TGTGCCAGCAGCTTAAATCGGGTTTCCCTAGGCTACACCTTC. It translates to CASSLNRVSLGYTF.